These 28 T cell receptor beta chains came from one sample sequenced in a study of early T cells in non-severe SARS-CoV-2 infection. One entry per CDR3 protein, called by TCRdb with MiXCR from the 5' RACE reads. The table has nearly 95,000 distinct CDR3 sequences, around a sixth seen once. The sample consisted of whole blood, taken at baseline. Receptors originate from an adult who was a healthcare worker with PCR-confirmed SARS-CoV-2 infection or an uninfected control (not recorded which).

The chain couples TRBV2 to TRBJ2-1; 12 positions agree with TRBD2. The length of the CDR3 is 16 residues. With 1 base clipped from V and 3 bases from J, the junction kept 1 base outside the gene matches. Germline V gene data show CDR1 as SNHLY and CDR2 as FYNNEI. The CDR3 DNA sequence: TGTGCCAGCAGTGAAGGGACTAGCGGGATCTACAATGAGCAGTTCTTC. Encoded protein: CASSEGTSGIYNEQFF.

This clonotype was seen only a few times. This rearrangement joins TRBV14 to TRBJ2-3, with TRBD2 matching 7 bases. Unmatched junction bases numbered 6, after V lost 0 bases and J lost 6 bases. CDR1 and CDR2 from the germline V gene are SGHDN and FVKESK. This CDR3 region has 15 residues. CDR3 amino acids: CASSQDGGRGDTQYF. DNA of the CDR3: TGTGCCAGCAGCCAAGATGGCGGGAGAGGGGATACGCAGTATTTT.

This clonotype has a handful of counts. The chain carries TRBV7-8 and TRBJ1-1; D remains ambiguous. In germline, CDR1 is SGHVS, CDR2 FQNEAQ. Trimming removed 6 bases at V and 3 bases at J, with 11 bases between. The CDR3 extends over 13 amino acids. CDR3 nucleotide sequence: TGTGCCAGCAGATCAAGTGATGACACTGAAGCTTTCTTT. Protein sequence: CASRSSDDTEAFF. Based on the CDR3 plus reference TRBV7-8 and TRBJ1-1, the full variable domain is GAGVSQSPRYKVAKRGQDVALRCDPISGHVSLFWYQQALGQGPEFLTYFQNEAQLDKSGLPSDRFFAERPEGSVSTLKIQRTQQEDSAVYLCASRSSDDTEAFFGQGTRLTVV.

DNA for the CDR3: TGTGCCACCCAAAGTAGCGGGAATGACAATGAGCAGTTCTTC. As protein: CATQSSGNDNEQFF. The chain is built from TRBV24-1 and TRBJ2-1, with 8 bases fitting TRBD2. The CDR3 is made up of 14 amino acids. After removal of 9 bases from V and 5 bases from J, the junction contained 8 bases not matched to a gene. Per germline, CDR1 KGHDR and CDR2 SFDVKD.

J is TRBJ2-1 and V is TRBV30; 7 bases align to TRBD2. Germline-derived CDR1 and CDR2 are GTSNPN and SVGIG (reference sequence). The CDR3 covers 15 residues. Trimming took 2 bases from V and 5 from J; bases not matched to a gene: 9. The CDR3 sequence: CAWSLTILANNEQFF. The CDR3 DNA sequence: TGTGCCTGGAGTCTAACAATACTAGCGAACAATGAGCAGTTCTTC. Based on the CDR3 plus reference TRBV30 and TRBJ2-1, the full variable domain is SQTIHQWPATLVQPVGSPLSLECTVEGTSNPNLYWYRQAAGRGLQLLFYSVGIGQISSEVPQNLSASRPQDRQFILSSKKLLLSDSGFYLCAWSLTILANNEQFFGPGTRLTVL.

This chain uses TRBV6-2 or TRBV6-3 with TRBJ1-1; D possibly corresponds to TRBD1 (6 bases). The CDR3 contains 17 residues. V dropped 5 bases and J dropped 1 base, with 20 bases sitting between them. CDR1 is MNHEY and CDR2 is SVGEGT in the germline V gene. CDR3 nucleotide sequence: TGTGCCAGCAGTCCCCCGACGGGGGGCCGCACGAACACTGAAGCTTTCTTT. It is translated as CASSPPTGGRTNTEAFF.

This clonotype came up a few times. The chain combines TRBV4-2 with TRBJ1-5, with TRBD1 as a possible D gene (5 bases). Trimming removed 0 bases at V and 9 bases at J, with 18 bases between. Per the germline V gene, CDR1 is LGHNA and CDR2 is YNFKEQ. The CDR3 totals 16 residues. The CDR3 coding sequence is TGTGCCAGCAGCCAAGATCAGGCAGGGCATACGGGGCCCCAGCATTTT. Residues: CASSQDQAGHTGPQHF.

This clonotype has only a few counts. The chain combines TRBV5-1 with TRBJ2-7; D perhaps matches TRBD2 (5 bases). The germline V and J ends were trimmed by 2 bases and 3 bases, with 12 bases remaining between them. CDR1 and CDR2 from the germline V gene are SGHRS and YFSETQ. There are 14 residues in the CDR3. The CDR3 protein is CASSFSGGFYEQYF. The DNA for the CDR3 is TGCGCCAGCAGCTTCAGCGGAGGATTCTACGAGCAGTACTTC.

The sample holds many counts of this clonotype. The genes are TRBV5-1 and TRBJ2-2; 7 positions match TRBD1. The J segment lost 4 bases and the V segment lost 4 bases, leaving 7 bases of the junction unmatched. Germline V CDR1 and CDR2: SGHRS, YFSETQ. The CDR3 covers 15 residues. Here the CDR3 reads CASSGQDSSTGELFF. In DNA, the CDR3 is TGCGCCAGCAGCGGACAGGATTCAAGCACCGGGGAGCTGTTTTTT. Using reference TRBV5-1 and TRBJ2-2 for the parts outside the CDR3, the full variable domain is KAGVTQTPRYLIKTRGQQVTLSCSPISGHRSVSWYQQTPGQGLQFLFEYFSETQRNKGNFPGRFSGRQFSNSRSEMNVSTLELGDSALYLCASSGQDSSTGELFFGEGSRLTVL.

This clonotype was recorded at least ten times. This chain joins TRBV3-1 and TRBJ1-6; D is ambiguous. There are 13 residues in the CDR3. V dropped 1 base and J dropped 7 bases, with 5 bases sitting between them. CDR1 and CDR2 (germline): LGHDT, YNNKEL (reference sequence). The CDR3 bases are TGTGCCAGCAGCCAAGCGGCGAATTCACCCCTCCACTTT. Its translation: CASSQAANSPLHF.

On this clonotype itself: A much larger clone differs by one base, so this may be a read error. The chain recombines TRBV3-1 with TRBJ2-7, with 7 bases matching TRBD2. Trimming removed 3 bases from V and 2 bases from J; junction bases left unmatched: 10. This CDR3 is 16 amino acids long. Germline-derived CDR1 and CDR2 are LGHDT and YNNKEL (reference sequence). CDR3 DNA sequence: TGTGCCAGCAGCCATGATCGTGCTAGCGGAGCCTACGAGCAGTACTTC. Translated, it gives CASSHDRASGAYEQYF.

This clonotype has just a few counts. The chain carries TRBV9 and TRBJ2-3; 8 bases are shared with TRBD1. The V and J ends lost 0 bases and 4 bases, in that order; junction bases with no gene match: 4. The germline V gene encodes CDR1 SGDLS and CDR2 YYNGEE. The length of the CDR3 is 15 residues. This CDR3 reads CASSVAAGGADTQYF. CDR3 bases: TGTGCCAGCAGCGTAGCGGCAGGGGGCGCAGATACGCAGTATTTT. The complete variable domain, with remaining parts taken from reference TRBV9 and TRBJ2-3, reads DSGVTQTPKHLITATGQRVTLRCSPRSGDLSVYWYQQSLDQGLQFLIQYYNGEERAKGNILERFSAQQFPDLHSELNLSSLELGDSALYFCASSVAAGGADTQYFGPGTRLTVL.

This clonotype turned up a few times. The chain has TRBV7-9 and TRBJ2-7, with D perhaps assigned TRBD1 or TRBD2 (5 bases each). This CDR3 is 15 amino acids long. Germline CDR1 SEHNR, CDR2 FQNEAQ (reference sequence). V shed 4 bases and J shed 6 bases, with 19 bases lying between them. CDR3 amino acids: CASSSAPEGTGEQYF. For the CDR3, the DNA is TGTGCCAGCAGCTCAGCCCCCGAGGGAACAGGCGAGCAGTACTTC.

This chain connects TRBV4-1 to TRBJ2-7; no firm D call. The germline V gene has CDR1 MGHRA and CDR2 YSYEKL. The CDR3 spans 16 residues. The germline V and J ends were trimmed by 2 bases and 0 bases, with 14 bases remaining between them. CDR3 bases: TGCGCCAGCAGCCAAATTGGGGTTCAAACCTCCTACGAGCAGTACTTC. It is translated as CASSQIGVQTSYEQYF.

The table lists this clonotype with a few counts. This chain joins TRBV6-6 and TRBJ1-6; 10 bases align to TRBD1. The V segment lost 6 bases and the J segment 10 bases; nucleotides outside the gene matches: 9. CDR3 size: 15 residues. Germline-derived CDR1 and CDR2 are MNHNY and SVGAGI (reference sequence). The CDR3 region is CASREPGQGISPLHF. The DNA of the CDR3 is TGTGCCAGCAGGGAACCGGGACAGGGGATCTCACCCCTCCACTTT.

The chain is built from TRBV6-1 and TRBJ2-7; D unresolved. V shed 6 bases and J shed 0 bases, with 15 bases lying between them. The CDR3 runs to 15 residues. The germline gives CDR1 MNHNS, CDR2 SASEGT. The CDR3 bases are TGTGCCAGCAGCCTTGGCCCCCTGGACTCCTACGAGCAGTACTTC. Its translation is CASSLGPLDSYEQYF.

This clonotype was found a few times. The CDR3 DNA reads TGTGCCAGCAGCTTGCAGGCCGGGACTGAAGCTTTCTTT. It is translated as CASSLQAGTEAFF. This chain connects TRBV7-9 to TRBJ1-1, with D uncertain. Germline-derived CDR1 and CDR2 are SEHNR and FQNEAQ (reference sequence). CDR3 length: 13 residues. V lost 3 bases and J lost 5, with 10 bases in between.

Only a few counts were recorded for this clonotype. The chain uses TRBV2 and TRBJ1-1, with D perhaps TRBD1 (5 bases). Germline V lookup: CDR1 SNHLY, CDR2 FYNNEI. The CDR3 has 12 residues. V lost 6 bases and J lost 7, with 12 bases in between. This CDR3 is CASRRDGHEAFF. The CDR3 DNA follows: TGTGCCAGCAGACGGGACGGTCATGAAGCTTTCTTT.

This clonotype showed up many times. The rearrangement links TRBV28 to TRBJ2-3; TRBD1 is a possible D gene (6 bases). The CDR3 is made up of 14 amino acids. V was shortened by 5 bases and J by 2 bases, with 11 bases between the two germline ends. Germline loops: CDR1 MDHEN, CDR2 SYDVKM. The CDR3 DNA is TGTGCCAGCAGTAATCAGGGGTCCACAGATACGCAGTATTTT. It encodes CASSNQGSTDTQYF.

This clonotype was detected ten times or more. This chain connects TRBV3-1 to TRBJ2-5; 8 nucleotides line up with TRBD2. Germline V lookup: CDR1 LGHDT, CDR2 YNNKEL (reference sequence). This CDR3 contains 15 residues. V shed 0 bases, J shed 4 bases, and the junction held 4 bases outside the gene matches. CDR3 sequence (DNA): TGTGCCAGCAGCCAAGATCCGGGGGGGGGAGAGACCCAGTACTTC. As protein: CASSQDPGGGETQYF.

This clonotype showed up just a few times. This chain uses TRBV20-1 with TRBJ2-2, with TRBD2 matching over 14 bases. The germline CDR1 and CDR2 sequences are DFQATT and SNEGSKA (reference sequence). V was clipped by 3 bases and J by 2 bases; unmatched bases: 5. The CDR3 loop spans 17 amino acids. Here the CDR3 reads CSARGGLAGANTGELFF. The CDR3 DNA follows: TGCAGTGCTAGGGGGGGACTAGCGGGAGCCAACACCGGGGAGCTGTTTTTT.

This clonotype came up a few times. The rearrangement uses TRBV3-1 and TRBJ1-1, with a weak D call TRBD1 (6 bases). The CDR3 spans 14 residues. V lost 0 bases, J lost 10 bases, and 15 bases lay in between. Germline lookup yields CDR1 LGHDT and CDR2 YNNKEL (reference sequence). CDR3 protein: CASSQDFGGRGAFF. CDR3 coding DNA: TGTGCCAGCAGCCAAGACTTCGGGGGGCGCGGAGCTTTCTTT.

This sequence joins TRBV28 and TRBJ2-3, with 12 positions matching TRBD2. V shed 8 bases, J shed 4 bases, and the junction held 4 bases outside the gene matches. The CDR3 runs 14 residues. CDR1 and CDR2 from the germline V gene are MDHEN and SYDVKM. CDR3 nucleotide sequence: TGTGCCAGCGGGCGGACTAGCGGGGCAGATACGCAGTATTTT. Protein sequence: CASGRTSGADTQYF. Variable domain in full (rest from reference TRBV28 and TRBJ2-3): DVKVTQSSRYLVKRTGEKVFLECVQDMDHENMFWYRQDPGLGLRLIYFSYDVKMKEKGDIPEGYSVSREKKERFSLILESASTNQTSMYLCASGRTSGADTQYFGPGTRLTVL.

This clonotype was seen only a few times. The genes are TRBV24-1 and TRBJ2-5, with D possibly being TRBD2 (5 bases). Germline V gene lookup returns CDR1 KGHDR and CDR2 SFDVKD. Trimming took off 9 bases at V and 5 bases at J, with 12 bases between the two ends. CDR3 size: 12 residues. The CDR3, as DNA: TGTGCCACCCAAGCCTCGGGGGAGACCCAGTACTTC. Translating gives CATQASGETQYF.

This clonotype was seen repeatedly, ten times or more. CDR3 sequence reads: CASSHGDRFQETQYF. The CDR3 DNA is TGTGCCAGCAGCCACGGGGACAGATTCCAAGAGACCCAGTACTTC. This rearrangement joins TRBV11-2 to TRBJ2-5; 7 bases agree with TRBD1. Germline CDR1 reads SGHAT; CDR2 reads FQNNGV. The CDR3 consists of 15 residues. The ends lost 5 bases at V and 1 base at J; junction bases unmatched: 7.

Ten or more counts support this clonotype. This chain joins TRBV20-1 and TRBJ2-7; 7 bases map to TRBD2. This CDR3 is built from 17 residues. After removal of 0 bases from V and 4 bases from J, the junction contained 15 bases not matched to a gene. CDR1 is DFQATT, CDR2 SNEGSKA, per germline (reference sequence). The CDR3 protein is CSARDPLAATISYEQYF. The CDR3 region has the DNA TGCAGTGCTAGAGATCCCCTAGCGGCCACTATCTCTTACGAGCAGTACTTC.

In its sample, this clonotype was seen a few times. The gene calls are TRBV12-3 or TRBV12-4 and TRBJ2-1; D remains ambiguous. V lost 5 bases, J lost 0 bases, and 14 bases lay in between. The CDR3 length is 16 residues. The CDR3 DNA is TGTGCCAGCAGTCTTCTAGGGTTGCGCTCCTACAATGAGCAGTTCTTC. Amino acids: CASSLLGLRSYNEQFF.

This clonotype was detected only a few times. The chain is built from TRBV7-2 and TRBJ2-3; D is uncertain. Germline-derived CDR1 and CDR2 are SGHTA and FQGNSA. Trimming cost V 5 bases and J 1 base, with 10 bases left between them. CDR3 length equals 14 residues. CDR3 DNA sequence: TGTGCCAGCAGCCCGAGTTGGGGCACAGATACGCAGTATTTT. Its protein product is CASSPSWGTDTQYF. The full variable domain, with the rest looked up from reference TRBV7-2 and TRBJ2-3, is GAGVSQSPSNKVTEKGKDVELRCDPISGHTALYWYRQSLGQGLEFLIYFQGNSAPDKSGLPSDRFSAERTGGSVSTLTIQRTQQEDSAVYLCASSPSWGTDTQYFGPGTRLTVL.